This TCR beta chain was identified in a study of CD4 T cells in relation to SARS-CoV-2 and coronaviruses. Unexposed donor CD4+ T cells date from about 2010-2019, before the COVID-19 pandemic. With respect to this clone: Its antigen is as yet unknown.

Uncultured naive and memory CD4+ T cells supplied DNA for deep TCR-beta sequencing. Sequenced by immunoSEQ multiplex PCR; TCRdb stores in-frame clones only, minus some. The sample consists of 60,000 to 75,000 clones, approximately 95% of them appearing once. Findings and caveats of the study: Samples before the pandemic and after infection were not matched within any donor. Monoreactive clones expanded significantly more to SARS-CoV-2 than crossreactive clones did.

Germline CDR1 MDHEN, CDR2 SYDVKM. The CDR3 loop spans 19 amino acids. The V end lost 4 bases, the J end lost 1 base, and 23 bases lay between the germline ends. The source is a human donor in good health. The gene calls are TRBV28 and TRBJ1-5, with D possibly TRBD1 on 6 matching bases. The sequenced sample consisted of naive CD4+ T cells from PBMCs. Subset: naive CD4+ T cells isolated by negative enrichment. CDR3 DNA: TGTGCCAGCAGTTCACTGGCAGGGGCTATCTTCCCGAGCAATCAGCCCCAGCATTTT. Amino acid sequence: CASSSLAGAIFPSNQPQHF.